The 5 T cell receptor beta chains below come from one sample, sequenced in a study of response to subunit inactivated influenza vaccine (dated by TCRdb to the late 2010s). The library was obtained by RT-PCR. TCRdb shows the sequencer as Illumina HiSeq 2500. Clones were called with MiXCR by TCRdb after fastp trimmed the public reads at Q25, and only in-frame beta chains were retained. Rows merge per CDR3 protein into single entries with the most common DNA and genes. The sample contains hundreds of thousands of distinct CDR3 sequences, around 16% of them found a single time. Around a tenth of the sample is held by the ten biggest clonotypes. The starting material was PBMCs from blood, obtained roughly 13 days after vaccination. These TCRs come from a man aged 50 to 60 who received an inactivated influenza vaccine. Donor details come from another sample of the same person, matched by shared clones.

On this clonotype: It may be a read error: a sequence one base away is much more abundant. Lacking the conserved final phenylalanine or tryptophan, this CDR3 likely reflects a read error. The chain has TRBV20-1 and TRBJ2-5; D call uncertain. CDR1 is DFQATT and CDR2 is SNEGSKA in the germline V gene (reference sequence). V was clipped by 1 base and J by 5 bases, with 11 bases between them. This CDR3 region has 13 residues. This chain's CDR3 is CSARGHLGETQYL. Written as DNA, the CDR3 is TGCAGTGCTAGAGGTCACCTAGGGGAGACCCAGTACTTG.

This clonotype occurred a few times. The rearrangement joins TRBV28 to TRBJ2-7, with 9 bases fitting TRBD1. CDR1 is MDHEN, CDR2 SYDVKM, per germline. The CDR3 is 15 amino acids. The V segment lost 3 bases and the J segment 0 bases; nucleotides outside the gene matches: 3. Here the CDR3 reads CASSLTGGNSYEQYF. CDR3 nucleotide sequence: TGTGCCAGCAGTTTGACAGGGGGAAACTCCTACGAGCAGTACTTC.

The rearrangement links TRBV24-1 to TRBJ2-3; either TRBD1 or TRBD2 may supply D (5 bases each). There are 16 residues in the CDR3. The V end lost 6 bases, the J end lost 0 bases, and 15 bases lay between the germline ends. Germline V CDR1 and CDR2: KGHDR, SFDVKD. The CDR3 is CATSPRGGKSTDTQYF. The CDR3 DNA sequence: TGTGCCACCAGTCCCCGGGGCGGAAAGAGCACAGATACGCAGTATTTT.

This clonotype was seen only a few times. The chain links TRBV11-1 to TRBJ2-5; D remains unclear. Trimming shortened V by 4 bases and J by 2 bases, and 14 bases separated the two germline ends. Germline V gene data show CDR1 as SGHAT and CDR2 as FQDESV (reference sequence). The CDR3 runs to 15 residues. CDR3: CASSSTLASQETQYF. The CDR3 DNA reads as TGTGCCAGCAGCTCCACCCTCGCCAGTCAAGAGACCCAGTACTTC.

The genes are TRBV10-3 and TRBJ2-5; D may match TRBD1 or TRBD2 (7 bases each). The germline V gene encodes CDR1 ENHRY and CDR2 SYGVKD. Trimming took off 2 bases at V and 5 bases at J, with 21 bases between the two ends. The CDR3 extends over 17 amino acids. The CDR3 nucleotides read TGTGCCATCAGTGAGCCAGGGGGGGCACTCCGATTGGAGACCCAGTACTTC. Amino acid sequence: CAISEPGGALRLETQYF.